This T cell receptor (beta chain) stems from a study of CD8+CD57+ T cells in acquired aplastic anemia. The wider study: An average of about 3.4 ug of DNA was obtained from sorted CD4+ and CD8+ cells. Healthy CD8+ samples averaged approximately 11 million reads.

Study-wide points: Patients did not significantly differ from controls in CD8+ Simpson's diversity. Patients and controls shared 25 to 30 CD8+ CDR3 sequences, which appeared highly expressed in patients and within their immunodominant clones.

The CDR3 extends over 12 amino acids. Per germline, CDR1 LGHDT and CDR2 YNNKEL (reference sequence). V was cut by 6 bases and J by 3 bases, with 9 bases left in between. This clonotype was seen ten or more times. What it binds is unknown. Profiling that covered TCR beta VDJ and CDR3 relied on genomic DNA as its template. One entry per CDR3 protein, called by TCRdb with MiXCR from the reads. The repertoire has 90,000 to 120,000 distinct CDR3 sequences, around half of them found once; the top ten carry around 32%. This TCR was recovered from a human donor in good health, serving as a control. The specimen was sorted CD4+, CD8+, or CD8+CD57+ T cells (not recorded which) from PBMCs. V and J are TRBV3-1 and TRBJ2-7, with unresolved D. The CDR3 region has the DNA TGTGCCAGCAGTCGCGGAGTCTACGAGCAGTACTTC. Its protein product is CASSRGVYEQYF.